This T cell receptor beta chain was found in a study of blood T cells in healthy people across ages. There are 16 residues in the CDR3. Germline V CDR1 and CDR2: LGHNA, YSLEER. Deletions cut 0 bases from V and 7 bases from J, with 17 bases between. Regarding the study as a whole: Unsorted PBMCs prevented conclusive naive versus antigen-experienced comparison. The donors' CMV status was not determined, possibly confounding changes in expanded clonotypes.

A second roughly 7 to 11 cycle PCR used barcoded and J-beta primers. TCRdb processed the 5' RACE reads anew with MiXCR; each CDR3 protein has one entry. The sample lists about 810,000 distinct CDR3 sequences, 35% to 40% occurring once. Of note for this clonotype: Its antigen is not identified. Just one base apart from a much larger clone, this may be a read error.

This rearrangement joins TRBV4-3 to TRBJ2-3, with D perhaps being TRBD1 or TRBD2 (5 bases each). This receptor was taken from a man aged 18 to 35 in good health. Sequences were obtained from blood. CDR3 amino acids: CASSQEWGSEVYTQYF. The CDR3 DNA sequence: TGCGCCAGCAGCCAAGAGTGGGGGTCCGAGGTGTATACGCAGTATTTT.